Presented here are 20 T cell receptor beta chains from one specimen sequenced in a study of cytomegalovirus exposure and HLA in healthy donors. It was with 60 Vbeta and 13 Jbeta primers that the PCR ran. Assay: immunoSEQ multiplex PCR; the TCRdb copy retains only in-frame clones and omits some. This sample contains around 140,000 clones. The sequenced material came from PBMCs. The receptors stem from a male donor in good health and CMV-seronegative.

The chain employs TRBV6-1 and TRBJ2-1; the D gene is possibly TRBD2 (6 bases). The germline gives CDR1 MNHNS, CDR2 SASEGT. This CDR3 spans 15 amino acids. V was clipped by 7 bases and J by 3 bases, with 16 bases between them. DNA for the CDR3: TGTGCCAGCATTAGACCGGGACTTGACTACAATGAGCAGTTCTTC. Translation gives CASIRPGLDYNEQFF.

The chain joins TRBV6-1 to TRBJ2-2; no firm D call. V lost 6 bases, J lost 7 bases, and 15 bases lay in between. Germline V gives CDR1 MNHNS, CDR2 SASEGT. This CDR3 is 14 amino acids long. Written as DNA, the CDR3 is TGTGCCAGCAGCATTCTCCGGAGCTTCGGGGAGCTGTTTTTT. This sequence encodes CASSILRSFGELFF.

V usage is TRBV27 and J usage is TRBJ2-5; 11 nucleotides match TRBD2. Germline-derived CDR1 and CDR2 are MNHEY and SMNVEV (reference sequence). V was pared by 5 bases and J by 6 bases, with 11 bases of the junction left unmatched. The CDR3 loop spans 16 amino acids. The CDR3 coding sequence is TGTGCCAGCAGTCCAATAGCGGGGGGGCCATTAAAGACCCAGTACTTC. This gives the protein CASSPIAGGPLKTQYF.

The chain uses TRBV4-1 and TRBJ2-3; D ambiguous. The CDR3 spans 14 residues. Germline CDR1 MGHRA, CDR2 YSYEKL. Trimming took 4 bases from V and 4 from J, leaving 12 bases between them. This chain's CDR3 is CASSPTFGPDTQYF. CDR3 DNA sequence: TGCGCCAGCAGCCCCACCTTTGGCCCAGATACGCAGTATTTT.

This chain links TRBV30 with TRBJ1-2; D is ambiguous. This CDR3 region has 15 residues. The germline V gene encodes CDR1 GTSNPN and CDR2 SVGIG (reference sequence). Deletions cut 8 bases from V and 2 bases from J, with 21 bases between. CDR3 sequence: CAGNSGEWGNYGYTF. The CDR3 coding sequence is TGTGCCGGAAATTCCGGGGAGTGGGGAAACTATGGCTACACCTTC.

The chain has TRBV5-6 and TRBJ2-6; weak D call: TRBD2 (6 bases). The germline V gene has CDR1 SGHDT and CDR2 YYEEEE. Trimming took 6 bases from V and 4 from J, leaving 14 bases between them. There are 15 residues in the CDR3. The CDR3 here is CASTLGGAGANVLTF. CDR3 sequence (DNA): TGTGCCAGCACCCTGGGGGGTGCAGGGGCCAACGTCCTGACTTTC.

J is TRBJ1-2 and V is TRBV5-1; maybe TRBD1 (5 bases). CDR3 length: 14 amino acids. V was pared by 5 bases and J by 4 bases, with 15 bases between. CDR1 is SGHRS and CDR2 is YFSETQ in the germline V gene. The CDR3 nucleotides are TGCGCCAGCAGGGCCGGGGGATCCAGCTATGGCTACACCTTC. Its protein is CASRAGGSSYGYTF.

The gene calls are TRBV5-4 and TRBJ2-7; D possibly corresponds to TRBD2 (5 bases). CDR3 length: 12 amino acids. V lost 0 bases and J 4 bases, leaving 5 bases between the germline ends. CDR1 SGHNT and CDR2 YYREEE come from the germline V gene (reference sequence). In nucleotides, the CDR3 is TGTGCCAGCAGCTTGGGGACTTACGAGCAGTACTTC. It yields the protein CASSLGTYEQYF.

The chain combines TRBV5-1 with TRBJ2-5; possible D gene TRBD1, 5 bases. CDR1 is SGHRS, CDR2 YFSETQ, per germline. V dropped 0 bases and J dropped 3 bases, with 12 bases sitting between them. The CDR3 length is 15 residues. CDR3 nucleotides: TGCGCCAGCAGCTTGGGCAGGGTAGGAGAAGAGACCCAGTACTTC. It is translated as CASSLGRVGEETQYF.

The chain has TRBV10-3 and TRBJ1-4, with D tentatively TRBD1 (5 bases). Deletions cut 3 bases from V and 0 bases from J, with 8 bases between. This CDR3 has 15 amino acids. CDR1 and CDR2 from the germline V gene are ENHRY and SYGVKD. CDR3 bases: TGTGCCATCAGTGACAGGGCCGCAACTAATGAAAAACTGTTTTTT. This sequence encodes CAISDRAATNEKLFF.

The chain is built from TRBV10-2 and TRBJ1-2, with 7 bases identical to TRBD1. The junction had 17 bases not matched to a gene; V was cut back by 11 bases and J by 11 bases. CDR1 WSHSY and CDR2 SAAADI come from the germline V gene. The CDR3 sequence is 13 residues long. CDR3 amino acids: CAVLGGEAGIYTF. CDR3 nucleotide sequence: TGCGCCGTCCTAGGGGGCGAGGCGGGGATTTACACCTTC.

The genes are TRBV25-1 and TRBJ1-2; weak D call: TRBD1 (5 bases). Germline CDR1 reads MGHDK; CDR2 reads SYGVNS. The CDR3 runs to 14 residues. The V end was cut by 7 bases, the J end by 0 bases, with 12 bases between. CDR3 amino acids: CASTDRASNYGYTF. The CDR3, as DNA: TGTGCCAGCACCGACAGAGCCTCTAACTATGGCTACACCTTC.

The V call is TRBV18, the J call TRBJ1-5, with a tentative D call TRBD1 (5 bases). Trimming took off 2 bases at V and 3 bases at J, with 11 bases between the two ends. CDR1 and CDR2 from the germline V gene are KGHSH and LQKENI. The CDR3 runs 15 residues. The CDR3 protein is CASSPAGSDNQPQHF. The CDR3 coding sequence is TGTGCCAGCTCACCAGCAGGGTCTGACAATCAGCCCCAGCATTTT.

The V and J genes are TRBV7-3 and TRBJ1-2; the D gene is possibly TRBD1 (5 bases). Trimming removed 5 bases at V and 4 bases at J, with 17 bases between. Germline values: CDR1 SGHTA, CDR2 FQGTGA. CDR3 size: 15 residues. The DNA for the CDR3 is TGTGCCAGCAGCCCATCGGGGGGATCTCGCTATGGCTACACCTTC. Translation gives CASSPSGGSRYGYTF. Full variable domain (missing parts from reference TRBV7-3 and TRBJ1-2): GAGVSQTPSNKVTEKGKYVELRCDPISGHTALYWYRQSLGQGPEFLIYFQGTGAADDSGLPNDRFFAVRPEGSVSTLKIQRTERGDSAVYLCASSPSGGSRYGYTFGSGTRLTVV.

CDR3 protein: CASSIDRAIGYTF. CDR3 sequence (DNA): TGTGCCAGCAGTATAGACAGGGCCATCGGCTACACCTTC. The V and J genes are TRBV6-1 and TRBJ1-2; 7 bases match TRBD1. The germline gives CDR1 MNHNS, CDR2 SASEGT. V shed 5 bases and J 8 bases; nucleotides not matched to a gene: 8. The CDR3 covers 13 residues.

The J gene is TRBJ2-7, the V gene TRBV4-1; 10 nucleotides line up with TRBD2. The CDR3 extends over 15 amino acids. V gave up 1 base and J gave up 3 bases; unmatched junction bases: 3. The germline V gene has CDR1 MGHRA and CDR2 YSYEKL. The CDR3 here is CASSQAGTSDYEQYF. For the CDR3, the DNA is TGCGCCAGCAGCCAAGCCGGGACTAGCGACTACGAGCAGTACTTC.

This rearrangement joins TRBV29-1 to TRBJ2-7; D call uncertain. V lost 1 base, J lost 4 bases, and 11 bases lay in between. CDR1 SQVTM and CDR2 ANQGSEA come from the germline V gene. The CDR3 spans 13 residues. This CDR3 reads CSVEVDNFYEQYF. As DNA, the CDR3 is TGCAGCGTTGAAGTCGACAACTTTTACGAGCAGTACTTC.

The V gene is TRBV29-1, the J gene TRBJ2-1; 9 nucleotides agree with TRBD2. CDR1 is SQVTM and CDR2 is ANQGSEA in the germline V gene. J was trimmed by 0 bases and V by 3 bases; bases with no gene match: 6. The CDR3 has 16 residues. The CDR3 sequence: CSVDRSGGSSYNEQFF. CDR3 nucleotide sequence: TGCAGCGTTGATAGAAGCGGGGGGAGCTCCTACAATGAGCAGTTCTTC.

The rearrangement joins TRBV9 to TRBJ2-5, with 8 bases that match TRBD2. Germline V gene sequence: CDR1 SGDLS, CDR2 YYNGEE. This CDR3 contains 15 residues. V was pared by 3 bases and J by 3 bases, with 7 bases of the junction left unmatched. The CDR3 reads CASSAGLAQKETQYF. The CDR3 nucleotides read TGTGCCAGCAGCGCAGGACTAGCCCAGAAAGAGACCCAGTACTTC.

About this clone: Other DNA sequences in the same sample also yield this CDR3. This chain uses TRBV18 with TRBJ2-7, with 8 bases identical to TRBD1. The CDR3 is 14 amino acids. CDR1 is KGHSH, CDR2 LQKENI, per germline. J was trimmed by 3 bases and V by 3 bases; bases with no gene match: 4. CDR3 nucleotides: TGTGCCAGCTCACCTCCCGGACAGGGCTACGAGCAGTACTTC. This encodes CASSPPGQGYEQYF.